Below, one T cell receptor beta chain is given with its context. Its specificity is unknown. The entry originates in a study of blood T cells in healthy people across ages. Study-wide results and limits: With donor CMV status unknown, expanded clonotype changes were possibly confounded.

V was pared by 4 bases and J by 9 bases, with 14 bases between. CDR1 and CDR2 (germline): SGHDT, YYEEEE. The CDR3 is 13 amino acids. Primed by a sample-barcoded 5' primer and a J-beta primer mix, a second PCR proceeded for roughly 6 to 12 cycles. TCRdb re-called the 5' RACE reads with MiXCR, one entry per CDR3 protein. The sample includes 2 million or so distinct CDR3 sequences, about 50% seen only once; the top ten take 2% to 2.5%. Sequencing was performed on blood. The receptor's source is a woman between 40 and 50 years old in good health. V gene TRBV5-6 combines with J gene TRBJ1-5; D is ambiguous. The CDR3 region has the DNA TGTGCCAGCAGCGTGGGTCCTCCGGGGCCCCAGCATTTT. Residues: CASSVGPPGPQHF.